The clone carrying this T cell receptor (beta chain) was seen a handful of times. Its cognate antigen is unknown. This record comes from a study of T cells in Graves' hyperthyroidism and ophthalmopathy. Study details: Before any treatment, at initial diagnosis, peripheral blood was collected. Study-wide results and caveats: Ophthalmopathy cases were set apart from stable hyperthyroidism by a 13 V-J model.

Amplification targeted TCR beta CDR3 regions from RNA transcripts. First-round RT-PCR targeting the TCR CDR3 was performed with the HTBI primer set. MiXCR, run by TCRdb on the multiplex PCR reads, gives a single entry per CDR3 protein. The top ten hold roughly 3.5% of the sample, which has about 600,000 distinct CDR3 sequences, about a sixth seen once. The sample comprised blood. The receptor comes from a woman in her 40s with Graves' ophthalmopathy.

CDR3 DNA sequence: TGTGCCAGCAGCTTATTGACAGGTGGGGTCCAAGAGACCCAGTACTTC. Translating gives CASSLLTGGVQETQYF. J is TRBJ2-5 and V is TRBV11-2; tentatively, D is TRBD1 (6 bases). With 2 bases removed from V and 1 base from J, the gap between germline ends came to 14 bases. Germline-derived CDR1 and CDR2 are SGHAT and FQNNGV. The CDR3 has 16 amino acids.